The rows below give T cell receptor beta chains drawn from one sample of a study of T-cell memory formation after mild COVID-19. TCRdb called the 5' RACE reads again in MiXCR, with one record for every CDR3 protein. The sample includes about 140,000 distinct CDR3 sequences, 13% to 15% of them seen just once. The sample taken for sequencing was PBMCs or a T cell subset sorted from them (not recorded which). The receptor source for this set is an adult woman who had mild COVID-19 (a few samples of this study predate the infection). Cell type and time point are not known. Both conserved end residues are part of each CDR3.

j_call,v_call,cdr3_aa
TRBJ2-7,TRBV9,CASSISWGRAYEQYF
TRBJ2-2,TRBV27,CASSFGGNTGELFF
TRBJ1-1,TRBV19,CASSAPGTGVAFF
TRBJ2-3,TRBV27,CASSSGQGAGDTQYF
TRBJ2-7,TRBV18,CASSPPDRGPLREQYF
TRBJ2-1,TRBV24-1,CATSERGHWNEQFF
TRBJ2-6,TRBV4-1,CASASNGANVLTF
TRBJ2-2,TRBV9,CASSPQSSAGELFF
TRBJ1-1,TRBV5-1,CASSWTVNTEAFF
TRBJ1-4,TRBV5-1,CASSLGVDRVMLDEKLFF
TRBJ2-1,TRBV13,CASSFPTSGRENEQFF
TRBJ1-3,TRBV10-3,CAISVLSGNTIYF
TRBJ2-5,TRBV4-2,CASSQDPRAGVEETQYF
TRBJ2-3,TRBV7-9,CASSLRGGATDTQYF
TRBJ1-2,TRBV12-3/TRBV12-4,CASSSSGFLYGYTF
TRBJ2-7,TRBV6-4,CASSDPDSGEQYF
TRBJ2-3,TRBV5-6,CASSLAGTATDTQYF
TRBJ1-2,TRBV29-1,CSVEDREANYGYTF
TRBJ1-1,TRBV4-3,CASSRRRYENAEAFF
TRBJ2-7,TRBV18,CASSHGQGVNEQYF
TRBJ1-2,TRBV20-1,CSARDPIGTGVDGYTF
TRBJ1-2,TRBV19,CASSFQVWDGYTF
TRBJ2-3,TRBV10-3,CAIVSVPSTDTQYF
TRBJ2-2,TRBV24-1,CATTEPASNTGELFF
TRBJ2-1,TRBV6-5,CASSYSVQRELFF
TRBJ1-6,TRBV4-1,CASSQAKGGDSPLHF
TRBJ2-5,TRBV7-2,CASSSPGALRETQYF